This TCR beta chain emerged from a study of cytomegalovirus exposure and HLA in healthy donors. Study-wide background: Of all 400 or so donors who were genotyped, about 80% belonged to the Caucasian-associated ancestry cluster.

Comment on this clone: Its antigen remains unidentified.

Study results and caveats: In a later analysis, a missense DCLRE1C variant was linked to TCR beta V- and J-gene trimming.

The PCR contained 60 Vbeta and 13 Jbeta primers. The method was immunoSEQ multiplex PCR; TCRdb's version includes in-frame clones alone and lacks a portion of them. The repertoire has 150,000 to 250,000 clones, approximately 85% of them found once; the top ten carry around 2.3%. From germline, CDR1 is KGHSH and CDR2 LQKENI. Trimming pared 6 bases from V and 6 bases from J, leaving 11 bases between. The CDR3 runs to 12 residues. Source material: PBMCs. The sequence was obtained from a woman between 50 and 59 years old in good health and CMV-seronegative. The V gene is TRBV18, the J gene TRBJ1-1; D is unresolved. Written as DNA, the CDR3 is TGTGCCAGCTCGCCGGTCGGGGCTGAAGCTTTCTTT. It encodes CASSPVGAEAFF.